The 20 T cell receptor beta chains listed next were all sequenced from one sample in a study of OX40 agonist ivuxolimab in advanced cancers. Here immunoSEQ multiplex PCR was the method, and the copy in TCRdb shows in-frame clones only, minus some. The sample contains more than 35,000 clones, 78% of which appear only once. The input for sequencing was CD4+ or CD8+ T cells sorted from blood, taken in a trial of the OX40 agonist ivuxolimab. Receptor source: an adult with an advanced solid tumor such as melanoma, head and neck, liver or kidney cancer.

The chain is built from TRBV10-3 and TRBJ2-4; the D gene is possibly TRBD1 (6 bases). Trimming cost V 10 bases and J 1 base, with 8 bases left between them. The CDR3 is 12 amino acids. The germline V gene encodes CDR1 ENHRY and CDR2 SYGVKD. CDR3: CATQGAKNIQYF. CDR3 DNA: TGTGCCACCCAGGGGGCCAAAAACATTCAGTACTTC.

The gene calls are TRBV29-1 and TRBJ1-2; D may be TRBD1 (6 bases). This CDR3 is 14 amino acids long. Germline loops: CDR1 SQVTM, CDR2 ANQGSEA. V lost 5 bases and J lost 3, with 16 bases in between. CDR3 protein: CSVPLGRTDYGYTF. The DNA for the CDR3 is TGCAGCGTTCCCCTAGGCAGGACAGACTATGGCTACACCTTC.

V usage is TRBV6-6 and J usage is TRBJ2-2; possible D gene TRBD1, 5 bases. Per the germline V gene, CDR1 is MNHNY and CDR2 is SVGAGI (reference sequence). The CDR3 is made up of 15 amino acids. V was clipped by 0 bases and J by 6 bases, with 11 bases between them. The CDR3 nucleotides read TGTGCCAGCAGTTACTCCCCCCGGACATCCGGGGAGCTGTTTTTT. This sequence encodes CASSYSPRTSGELFF.

V gene TRBV28 combines with J gene TRBJ2-1; TRBD2 agrees at 8 bases. There are 16 residues in the CDR3. CDR1 and CDR2 (germline): MDHEN, SYDVKM. V lost 5 bases, J lost 4 bases, and 10 bases stayed unmatched. The CDR3 DNA reads as TGTGCCAGCAGTGGAAGTAGCGGGATTGGGTACAATGAGCAGTTCTTC. Protein product: CASSGSSGIGYNEQFF.

The chain couples TRBV5-1 to TRBJ1-6; TRBD1 is a possible D gene (5 bases). The CDR3 consists of 17 residues. Per the germline V gene, CDR1 is SGHRS and CDR2 is YFSETQ. Trimming pared 0 bases from V and 10 bases from J, leaving 20 bases between. CDR3 loop: CASSLDSAVPWDSPLHF. The CDR3 coding sequence is TGCGCCAGCAGCTTGGATTCAGCAGTCCCATGGGACTCACCCCTCCACTTT.

This chain uses TRBV7-7 with TRBJ2-3; possibly TRBD1 for D (5 bases). This CDR3 comprises 14 residues. The V gene lost 4 bases and the J gene lost 2 bases, with 10 bases spanning the gap. Germline CDR1 and CDR2: SSHAT and FNYEAQ (reference sequence). The CDR3 DNA reads as TGTGCCAGCAGCTCGACAGCGACCACAGATACGCAGTATTTT. Translating gives CASSSTATTDTQYF.

The chain joins TRBV7-8 to TRBJ2-3; 7 bases agree with TRBD2. Germline V gene sequence: CDR1 SGHVS, CDR2 FQNEAQ. The CDR3 length is 14 residues. Trimming removed 8 bases from V and 0 bases from J; junction bases left unmatched: 5. The CDR3 loop is CASRSGLSTDTQYF. CDR3 nucleotides: TGTGCCAGCCGTAGCGGGCTTAGCACAGATACGCAGTATTTT.

The rearrangement uses TRBV7-3 and TRBJ2-3; D is undetermined. The CDR3 covers 15 residues. Trimming took 2 bases from V and 2 from J, leaving 11 bases between them. Germline-derived CDR1 and CDR2 are SGHTA and FQGTGA. The CDR3 loop is CASSLLGGPTDTQYF. CDR3 bases: TGTGCCAGCAGCTTACTGGGTGGTCCCACAGATACGCAGTATTTT.

The chain carries TRBV2 and TRBJ1-1; D not resolved. Germline values: CDR1 SNHLY, CDR2 FYNNEI. Trimming left V 3 bases short and J 2 bases short, with 16 bases between. CDR3 size: 16 residues. The CDR3 sequence is CASSDPPAGPNTEAFF. The CDR3 coding sequence is TGTGCCAGCAGTGATCCCCCCGCAGGCCCTAACACTGAAGCTTTCTTT.

V and J are TRBV7-9 and TRBJ2-3; D gene uncertain. CDR1 SEHNR and CDR2 FQNEAQ come from the germline V gene (reference sequence). The CDR3 loop spans 12 amino acids. V was clipped by 7 bases and J by 7 bases, with 12 bases between them. The CDR3 bases are TGTGCCAGCACCAATATTGCCTATACGCAGTATTTT. Translated, it gives CASTNIAYTQYF. The full variable domain, in which reference TRBV7-9 and TRBJ2-3 provide the parts outside the CDR3, is DTGVSQNPRHKITKRGQNVTFRCDPISEHNRLYWYRQTLGQGPEFLTYFQNEAQLEKSRLLSDRFSAERPKGSFSTLEIQRTEQGDSAMYLCASTNIAYTQYFGPGTRLTVL.

CDR3 sequence reads: CASLGRTTDTQYF. CDR3 in DNA: TGTGCCAGTCTGGGACGAACCACAGATACGCAGTATTTT. The V call is TRBV28, the J call TRBJ2-3, with D perhaps TRBD1 or TRBD2 (5 bases each). The CDR3 runs to 13 residues. Germline lookup yields CDR1 MDHEN and CDR2 SYDVKM. Trimming removed 9 bases at V and 2 bases at J, with 12 bases between.

V usage is TRBV19 and J usage is TRBJ2-3, with TRBD2 matching over 10 bases. The ends lost 7 bases at V and 5 bases at J; junction bases unmatched: 9. The germline CDR1 and CDR2 sequences are LNHDA and SQIVND (reference sequence). This CDR3 comprises 15 residues. DNA of the CDR3: TGTGCCAGTACTTCTAGCGGGGGAGCACTAGATACGCAGTATTTT. It translates to CASTSSGGALDTQYF. The full variable domain, completed using reference TRBV19 and TRBJ2-3, is DGGITQSPKYLFRKEGQNVTLSCEQNLNHDAMYWYRQDPGQGLRLIYYSQIVNDFQKGDIAEGYSVSREKKESFPLTVTSAQKNPTAFYLCASTSSGGALDTQYFGPGTRLTVL.

V and J are TRBV18 and TRBJ1-2; TRBD1 matches 10 bases. V was clipped by 5 bases and J by 14 bases; unmatched bases: 11. The CDR3 contains 13 residues. Looked up from germline, CDR1 is KGHSH and CDR2 is LQKENI. CDR3 DNA: TGTGCCAGCTCAGTTGGACAGGGGGAAAAGATGACCTTC. Its protein product is CASSVGQGEKMTF.

This clone rates as medium-sized (0.01 to 0.1%). The rearrangement joins TRBV28 to TRBJ2-1, with 9 bases fitting TRBD1. The V gene's germline CDR1 is MDHEN and CDR2 SYDVKM. The V and J ends lost 6 bases and 16 bases, in that order; junction bases with no gene match: 10. This CDR3 is 12 amino acids long. The CDR3 DNA sequence: TGTGCCAGCAGACCACCGGGACAGGGCCACTTCTTC. This sequence encodes CASRPPGQGHFF.

As DNA, the CDR3 is TGCAGTGCTAGAGACAACGCTGAAGCTTTCTTT. This gives the protein CSARDNAEAFF. The J gene is TRBJ1-1, the V gene TRBV20-1; D remains ambiguous. The CDR3 is made up of 11 amino acids. CDR1 DFQATT and CDR2 SNEGSKA come from the germline V gene (reference sequence). V was pared by 0 bases and J by 6 bases, with 5 bases between.

Here the CDR3 reads CASSQDRAKRRETQYF. In DNA form, the CDR3 reads TGCGCCAGCAGCCAAGACCGGGCGAAAAGGAGAGAGACCCAGTACTTC. The chain has TRBV4-1 and TRBJ2-5; no definite D call. This CDR3 comprises 16 residues. Trimming pared 0 bases from V and 4 bases from J, leaving 15 bases between. Per the germline V gene, CDR1 is MGHRA and CDR2 is YSYEKL.

J is TRBJ2-3 and V is TRBV7-3; the match to TRBD2 covers 10 bases. Germline trimming cut 4 bases from V and 1 base from J; bases unmatched to any gene: 2. Germline V CDR1 and CDR2: SGHTA, FQGTGA. The CDR3 is 15 residues long. The CDR3 sequence: CASSSSGGGTDTQYF. CDR3 nucleotide sequence: TGTGCCAGCAGCTCTAGCGGGGGCGGCACAGATACGCAGTATTTT.

The gene calls are TRBV28 and TRBJ2-3, with a tentative D call TRBD2 (5 bases). The germline V gene has CDR1 MDHEN and CDR2 SYDVKM. V lost 2 bases and J lost 1, with 7 bases in between. There are 14 residues in the CDR3. The CDR3 bases are TGTGCCAGCAGTTTAGGGAGCGGCACAGATACGCAGTATTTT. Its translation: CASSLGSGTDTQYF.

This chain joins TRBV7-8 and TRBJ2-1; 11 bases line up with TRBD2. This CDR3 is built from 17 residues. Germline V CDR1 and CDR2: SGHVS, FQNEAQ. The V gene end was trimmed by 5 bases and the J gene end by 4 bases; junction bases not matched to a gene: 10. The chain's CDR3 is CASSPNLAGGRYNEQFF. Here the CDR3 DNA reads TGTGCCAGCAGCCCTAACTTAGCGGGAGGGCGTTACAATGAGCAGTTCTTC.

This clone was counted between two and nine times. Other nucleotide sequences in the sample specify the same CDR3. The rearrangement uses TRBV7-2 and TRBJ2-5; D remains ambiguous. With 2 bases removed from V and 1 base from J, the gap between germline ends came to 5 bases. CDR3 size: 13 residues. CDR1 and CDR2 (germline): SGHTA, FQGNSA. CDR3 amino acids: CASSLTPQETQYF. The DNA for the CDR3 is TGTGCCAGCAGCTTAACCCCCCAAGAGACCCAGTACTTC.